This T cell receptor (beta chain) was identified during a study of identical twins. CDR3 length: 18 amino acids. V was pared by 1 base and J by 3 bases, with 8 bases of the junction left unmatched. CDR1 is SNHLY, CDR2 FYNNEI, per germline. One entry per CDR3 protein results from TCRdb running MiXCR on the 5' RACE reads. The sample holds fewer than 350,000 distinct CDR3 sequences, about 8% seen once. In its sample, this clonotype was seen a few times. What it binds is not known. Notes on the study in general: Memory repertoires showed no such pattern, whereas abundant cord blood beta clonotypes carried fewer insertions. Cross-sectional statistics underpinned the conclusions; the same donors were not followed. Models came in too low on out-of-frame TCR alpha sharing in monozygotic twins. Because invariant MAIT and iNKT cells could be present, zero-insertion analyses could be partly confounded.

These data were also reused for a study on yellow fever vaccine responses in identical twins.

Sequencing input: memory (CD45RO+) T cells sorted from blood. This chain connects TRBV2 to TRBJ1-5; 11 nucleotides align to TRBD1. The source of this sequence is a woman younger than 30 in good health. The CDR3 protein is CASSEDGTGGVHNQPQHF. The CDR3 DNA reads TGTGCCAGCAGTGAAGATGGGACAGGGGGGGTTCACAATCAGCCCCAGCATTTT.